These 22 T cell receptor beta chains originate from one sample sequenced in a study of neurological immune-mediated disorders. TCRdb reprocessed the 5' RACE reads via MiXCR and lists one record per CDR3 protein. The table includes 80,000 to 95,000 distinct CDR3 sequences, roughly 3.5% detected once. The sequencing input was PBMCs. These receptor sequences come from a woman aged 50 to 65 with multiple sclerosis.

This clonotype was recorded many times. The rearrangement joins TRBV12-3 or TRBV12-4 to TRBJ2-4; a weak D match, TRBD1 (6 bases). CDR3 length: 17 residues. Trimming shortened V by 5 bases and J by 0 bases, and 17 bases separated the two germline ends. In DNA form, the CDR3 reads TGTGCCAGCAGTCTTCTGGAACAGGGAAGAGCCAAAAACATTCAGTACTTC. Encoded protein: CASSLLEQGRAKNIQYF.

This clonotype was seen repeatedly, ten times or more. The V call is TRBV20-1, the J call TRBJ1-1, with D possibly matching TRBD1 (6 bases). The CDR3 extends over 12 amino acids. The V gene lost 3 bases and the J gene lost 6 bases, with 11 bases spanning the gap. CDR1 and CDR2 (germline): DFQATT, SNEGSKA (reference sequence). The CDR3 region is CSARGGLAEAFF. For the CDR3, the DNA is TGCAGTGCTAGGGGGGGGCTGGCTGAAGCTTTCTTT.

This clonotype was counted many times. The CDR3 region is CASGLSTDTQYF. In DNA form, the CDR3 reads TGTGCCAGCGGCCTAAGCACAGATACGCAGTATTTT. The rearrangement uses TRBV6-2 or TRBV6-3 and TRBJ2-3; no firm D call. Looked up from germline, CDR1 is MNHEY and CDR2 is SVGEGT. This CDR3 spans 12 amino acids. Trimming stripped 8 bases from V and 0 bases from J, with 6 bases between.

This clonotype has more than one count but fewer than ten. This chain links TRBV7-2 with TRBJ2-7; D might be TRBD2 (6 bases). Trimming pared 5 bases from V and 3 bases from J, leaving 17 bases between. CDR1 is SGHTA and CDR2 is FQGNSA in the germline V gene. This CDR3 contains 15 residues. The DNA for the CDR3 is TGTGCCAGCAGCCTGAACGCGGGGCAACTCTACGAGCAGTACTTC. Amino acid sequence: CASSLNAGQLYEQYF.

The table lists this clonotype with many counts. This chain joins TRBV10-3 and TRBJ2-2, with TRBD1 matching over 8 bases. V lost 6 bases to trimming and J lost 3 bases; unmatched junction nucleotides: 6. Germline V gene lookup returns CDR1 ENHRY and CDR2 SYGVKD. The CDR3 is 15 residues long. The chain's CDR3 is CAIRRQGRHTGELFF. The CDR3 coding sequence is TGTGCCATCAGACGACAGGGGAGGCACACCGGGGAGCTGTTTTTT.

This clonotype was counted at least ten times. V and J are TRBV15 and TRBJ1-1; 8 bases agree with TRBD1. Germline V gives CDR1 LNHNV, CDR2 YYDKDF (reference sequence). V lost 9 bases to trimming and J lost 4 bases; unmatched junction nucleotides: 13. This CDR3 is built from 15 residues. This CDR3 reads CATIKTGEEVTEAFF. CDR3 nucleotide sequence: TGTGCCACGATTAAGACAGGGGAGGAGGTCACTGAAGCTTTCTTT.

This clonotype was observed many times. The J gene is TRBJ2-3, the V gene TRBV29-1; D uncertain. From germline, CDR1 is SQVTM and CDR2 ANQGSEA. The V and J ends lost 6 bases and 0 bases respectively, with 13 bases between them. This CDR3 region has 14 residues. CDR3 coding DNA: TGCAGCGTGCTAAGGACGTCTAGCACAGATACGCAGTATTTT. This codes for CSVLRTSSTDTQYF.

This clonotype has a count of ten or more. The rearrangement uses TRBV28 and TRBJ2-7; the match to TRBD2 covers 7 bases. The CDR3 loop spans 14 amino acids. Trimming removed 3 bases from V and 2 bases from J; junction bases left unmatched: 4. The V gene's germline CDR1 is MDHEN and CDR2 SYDVKM. Here the CDR3 reads CASSFGLETYEQYF. The CDR3 DNA sequence: TGTGCCAGCAGTTTTGGACTAGAGACCTACGAGCAGTACTTC.

This clonotype was detected ten times or more. This chain joins TRBV5-1 and TRBJ2-5, with D hard to call. The CDR3 covers 12 residues. The V end lost 4 bases, the J end lost 5 bases, and 9 bases lay between the germline ends. Germline CDR1 reads SGHRS; CDR2 reads YFSETQ. CDR3 nucleotides: TGCGCCAGCAGCGGCCTTGGGGAGACCCAGTACTTC. Translating it yields CASSGLGETQYF.

There are many counts of this clonotype. The chain has TRBV9 and TRBJ1-2, with D unclear. The germline V gene encodes CDR1 SGDLS and CDR2 YYNGEE. The CDR3 totals 14 residues. V gave up 5 bases and J gave up 0 bases, with 11 bases separating them. The CDR3 protein is CASSPEGTNYGYTF. The CDR3 coding sequence is TGTGCCAGCAGTCCTGAGGGAACTAACTATGGCTACACCTTC.

This clonotype was observed many times. The chain recombines TRBV6-6 with TRBJ2-1, with D possibly being TRBD1 (6 bases). Germline values: CDR1 MNHNY, CDR2 SVGAGI (reference sequence). There are 15 residues in the CDR3. V was cut by 4 bases and J by 0 bases, with 10 bases left in between. CDR3 amino acids: CASSLDRSSYNEQFF. As DNA, the CDR3 is TGTGCCAGCAGTTTAGACAGGAGCTCCTACAATGAGCAGTTCTTC.

This clonotype was observed at least ten times. The chain is built from TRBV6-5 and TRBJ2-7, with 11 bases matching TRBD2. J gave up 2 bases and V 4 bases, and 7 bases lay outside the gene matches. CDR3 length: 16 residues. Germline CDR1 MNHEY, CDR2 SVGAGI. Here the CDR3 reads CASSSSRLAGTYEQYF. The CDR3 nucleotides are TGTGCCAGCAGTTCCAGTCGACTAGCGGGGACCTACGAGCAGTACTTC.

This clonotype was picked up many times. CDR3 in amino acids: CASSRKGEVSTDTQYF. DNA for the CDR3: TGCGCCAGCAGTCGAAAAGGTGAAGTCAGCACAGATACGCAGTATTTT. The chain is built from TRBV5-1 and TRBJ2-3; D gene ambiguous. The CDR3 extends over 16 amino acids. Germline assignment: CDR1 SGHRS and CDR2 YFSETQ. The V end was cut by 5 bases, the J end by 0 bases, with 16 bases between.

In regard to this clonotype: Being one base from a much bigger clone, this may be a read error. The V gene is TRBV12-3 or TRBV12-4, the J gene TRBJ1-6, with unresolved D. Between the trimmed V and J ends, which lost 6 bases and 12 bases, there was a span of 3 bases. CDR3 length: 9 residues. The CDR3 sequence: CASRQPLHF. In nucleotides, the CDR3 is TGTGCCAGCAGACAACCCCTCCACTTT.

The CDR3 sequence: CSALGAAAYEQYF. In DNA, the CDR3 is TGCAGTGCCCTTGGGGCAGCAGCCTACGAGCAGTACTTC. V gene TRBV20-1 combines with J gene TRBJ2-7, with D maybe TRBD1 (5 bases). The CDR3 is made up of 13 amino acids. The V end lost 6 bases, the J end lost 2 bases, and 14 bases lay between the germline ends. From germline, CDR1 is DFQATT and CDR2 SNEGSKA (reference sequence).

This clonotype was seen at least ten times. The genes are TRBV12-3 or TRBV12-4 and TRBJ1-5; D remains ambiguous. V lost 2 bases and J lost 7, with 9 bases in between. The CDR3 has 13 amino acids. This CDR3 reads CASSLTLGQPQHF. CDR3 coding DNA: TGTGCCAGCAGTTTAACCCTGGGGCAGCCCCAGCATTTT.

This clonotype appeared a few times. The rearrangement links TRBV20-1 to TRBJ1-1; no clear D gene. Germline lookup yields CDR1 DFQATT and CDR2 SNEGSKA (reference sequence). The CDR3 has 11 amino acids. V was cut by 1 base and J by 5 bases, with 5 bases left in between. The CDR3 DNA reads TGCAGTGCTAGAGGCTTTACTGAAGCTTTCTTT. It yields the protein CSARGFTEAFF.

This clonotype was seen ten or more times. CDR3 DNA sequence: TGTGCCAGCAGCTTAGTGCTGGGGACCCAGTACTTC. Amino acids: CASSLVLGTQYF. The V gene is TRBV11-2, the J gene TRBJ2-5; D unclear. Germline V gene lookup returns CDR1 SGHAT and CDR2 FQNNGV. Trimming left V 1 base short and J 7 bases short, with 7 bases between. The length of the CDR3 is 12 residues.

This clonotype has ten or more counts. The chain has TRBV20-1 and TRBJ2-1, with D perhaps given as TRBD1 or TRBD2 (6 bases each). Germline lookup yields CDR1 DFQATT and CDR2 SNEGSKA (reference sequence). V was clipped by 1 base and J by 9 bases, with 13 bases between them. The CDR3 loop spans 13 amino acids. CDR3 region: CSARVRGLGEQFF. The CDR3 region has the DNA TGCAGTGCTAGAGTACGGGGGCTGGGTGAGCAGTTCTTC.

This clonotype showed up many times. The chain employs TRBV20-1 and TRBJ1-1; TRBD1 aligns across 10 bases. Germline CDR1 and CDR2: DFQATT and SNEGSKA (reference sequence). Trimming cost V 5 bases and J 5 bases; bases outside gene matches: 11. The CDR3 is 15 amino acids. The CDR3 protein is CSALTGGLEGTEAFF. The CDR3 DNA sequence: TGCAGTGCTCTGACAGGGGGCCTTGAAGGGACTGAAGCTTTCTTT.

This clonotype was observed many times. J is TRBJ2-3 and V is TRBV5-1; either TRBD1 or TRBD2 may fit D (5 bases each). CDR1 is SGHRS and CDR2 is YFSETQ in the germline V gene. The CDR3 extends over 15 amino acids. V was clipped by 4 bases and J by 4 bases, with 16 bases between them. CDR3 DNA: TGCGCCAGCAGCCCCGGGGCTCAAAGCGCAGATACGCAGTATTTT. As protein: CASSPGAQSADTQYF.

On this clonotype itself: A much more abundant neighbour one base away suggests this may be a read error. The chain employs TRBV7-9 and TRBJ2-7; 7 nucleotides line up with TRBD1. The CDR3 extends over 14 amino acids. The germline V gene has CDR1 SEHNR and CDR2 FQNEAQ (reference sequence). V gave up 5 bases and J gave up 2 bases; unmatched junction bases: 6. The CDR3 loop is CASSQTGRAYEQYF. The DNA for the CDR3 is TGTGCCAGCAGCCAGACAGGGAGAGCCTACGAGCAGTACTTC.